The 27 T cell receptor beta chains below were found in one sample sequenced in a study of T-cell reconstitution after alpha-beta-depleted transplantation in children. As it was prepared, the TCRbeta library received unique molecular identifiers. TCRdb recomputed calls from the PCR reads with MiXCR, one row per CDR3 protein. The table lists around 450,000 distinct CDR3 sequences, around 15% of them singletons. This sample comprised PBMCs, mostly from graft donor cells, obtained 360 days after TCRalphabeta/CD19-depleted stem cell transplant. The receptors derive from a boy under three years old who had a stem cell transplant for Wiskott-Aldrich syndrome, so the T cells may come from the graft donor.

In this sample, this clonotype turned up a few times. The rearrangement links TRBV6-1 to TRBJ2-1; 10 bases fit TRBD2. Germline CDR1 reads MNHNS; CDR2 reads SASEGT. Trimming removed 3 bases from V and 1 base from J; junction bases left unmatched: 6. There are 17 residues in the CDR3. Written as DNA, the CDR3 is TGTGCCAGCAGTGACCCACGGACTAGCGGATCCTACAATGAGCAGTTCTTC. It specifies CASSDPRTSGSYNEQFF.

The chain uses TRBV20-1 and TRBJ2-3; 8 positions agree with TRBD2. Per germline, CDR1 DFQATT and CDR2 SNEGSKA (reference sequence). Trimming at V came to 6 bases and at J to 7 bases, leaving 3 bases not matched to a gene. The CDR3 has 11 amino acids. CDR3 in DNA: TGCAGTGCCAGACTAGCGAATACGCAGTATTTT. Protein sequence: CSARLANTQYF.

This chain uses TRBV5-1 with TRBJ2-1; the match to TRBD2 covers 14 bases. Germline values: CDR1 SGHRS, CDR2 YFSETQ. The CDR3 loop spans 19 amino acids. The V and J ends lost 4 bases and 0 bases, in that order; junction bases with no gene match: 9. CDR3 coding DNA: TGCGCCAGCAGCCCCAGGACTAGCGGGAGGCCAAGCTCCTACAATGAGCAGTTCTTC. Translated, it gives CASSPRTSGRPSSYNEQFF.

This chain connects TRBV6-5 to TRBJ2-5; 8 bases align to TRBD1. J lost 2 bases, V lost 2 bases, and 7 bases had no gene match. From germline, CDR1 is MNHEY and CDR2 SVGAGI. This CDR3 region has 16 residues. CDR3 in amino acids: CASSYVGTGVQETQYF. The CDR3, as DNA: TGTGCCAGCAGTTACGTAGGGACAGGTGTTCAAGAGACCCAGTACTTC.

This chain joins TRBV6-1 and TRBJ2-2; 12 bases fit TRBD2. The CDR3 contains 14 residues. The ends lost 8 bases at V and 5 bases at J; junction bases unmatched: 3. The germline V gene has CDR1 MNHNS and CDR2 SASEGT. The CDR3 region has the DNA TGTGCCAGCCGGACTAGCGGGAATACCGGGGAGCTGTTTTTT. Translation: CASRTSGNTGELFF.

The rearrangement uses TRBV27 and TRBJ2-7; TRBD1 matches 7 bases. The CDR3 runs to 16 residues. The J segment lost 3 bases and the V segment lost 5 bases, leaving 13 bases of the junction unmatched. From germline, CDR1 is MNHEY and CDR2 SMNVEV (reference sequence). DNA for the CDR3: TGTGCCAGCAGTCATTCCCGCCGGACAGGACGCTACGAGCAGTACTTC. Translating it yields CASSHSRRTGRYEQYF.

The V call is TRBV24-1, the J call TRBJ2-2, with TRBD2 matching 13 bases. This CDR3 is 18 amino acids long. Germline CDR1 and CDR2: KGHDR and SFDVKD. The V gene end was trimmed by 3 bases and the J gene end by 1 base; junction bases not matched to a gene: 4. CDR3 region: CATSDDRLAGGNTGELFF. The CDR3 DNA reads as TGTGCCACCAGTGATGACAGACTAGCGGGGGGGAACACCGGGGAGCTGTTTTTT.

This sequence joins TRBV11-2 and TRBJ2-1, with D unclear. The V end was cut by 5 bases, the J end by 0 bases, with 14 bases between. This CDR3 has 16 amino acids. Germline CDR1 reads SGHAT; CDR2 reads FQNNGV. CDR3 in amino acids: CASSRPLLSSYNEQFF. The DNA for the CDR3 is TGTGCCAGCAGCCGTCCCCTCCTTAGCTCCTACAATGAGCAGTTCTTC. The full variable domain, its missing parts supplied by reference TRBV11-2 and TRBJ2-1, is EAGVAQSPRYKIIEKRQSVAFWCNPISGHATLYWYQQILGQGPKLLIQFQNNGVVDDSQLPKDRFSAERLKGVDSTLKIQPAKLEDSAVYLCASSRPLLSSYNEQFFGPGTRLTVL.

The V and J genes are TRBV21-1 and TRBJ1-4. TRBV21-1 is reported as a pseudogene. This CDR3 region has 14 residues. CDR3 bases: TGTGCCAGCAGAAGGGCCTCGGGGGATGAAAAACTGTTTTTT. Translating gives CASRRASGDEKLFF.

This clonotype came up a few times. The CDR3 loop reads CASSPGTGANSPLHF. DNA of the CDR3: TGTGCCAGCAGTCCTGGGACAGGGGCTAATTCACCCCTCCACTTT. V gene TRBV12-3 or TRBV12-4 combines with J gene TRBJ1-6; TRBD1 agrees at 10 bases. This CDR3 region has 15 residues. J lost 6 bases, V lost 5 bases, and 4 bases had no gene match.

This clonotype was observed a few times. The chain employs TRBV20-1 and TRBJ2-1; 9 bases fit TRBD2. The CDR3 loop spans 17 amino acids. Per germline, CDR1 DFQATT and CDR2 SNEGSKA (reference sequence). V gave up 2 bases and J gave up 3 bases; unmatched junction bases: 11. The CDR3 DNA sequence: TGCAGTGCTAGAAACAGCGGGAGGTCGATTTTCTACAATGAGCAGTTCTTC. This translates into CSARNSGRSIFYNEQFF.

The genes are TRBV6-2 or TRBV6-3 and TRBJ2-1; D unresolved. Germline loops: CDR1 MNHEY, CDR2 SVGEGT. There are 13 residues in the CDR3. The ends were cut back, 6 bases at V and 0 bases at J, with 6 bases in the middle. The CDR3 bases are TGTGCCAGCAGAAGGAGCTCCTACAATGAGCAGTTCTTC. As protein: CASRRSSYNEQFF.

The chain combines TRBV5-6 with TRBJ2-5, with TRBD2 identical over 10 bases. Germline values: CDR1 SGHDT, CDR2 YYEEEE. There are 13 residues in the CDR3. Trimming cost V 4 bases and J 5 bases; bases outside gene matches: 2. CDR3 residues: CASSLAGDETQYF. CDR3 sequence (DNA): TGTGCCAGCAGCCTAGCGGGAGATGAGACCCAGTACTTC.

This chain uses TRBV10-3 with TRBJ1-3; tentatively, D is TRBD1 (5 bases). The germline V gene encodes CDR1 ENHRY and CDR2 SYGVKD. The CDR3 length is 16 residues. Trimming cost V 6 bases and J 0 bases, with 15 bases left between them. The CDR3 here is CAIREAGPLSGNTIYF. The CDR3 nucleotides are TGTGCCATCAGAGAAGCGGGGCCCCTCTCTGGAAACACCATATATTTT.

The chain joins TRBV5-1 to TRBJ2-3, with 8 positions matching TRBD2. Germline loops: CDR1 SGHRS, CDR2 YFSETQ. The CDR3 runs to 18 residues. The V and J ends lost 2 bases and 4 bases, in that order; junction bases with no gene match: 15. CDR3: CASSLHAGGATGADTQYF. The CDR3 bases are TGCGCCAGCAGCTTACACGCGGGGGGTGCAACGGGGGCAGATACGCAGTATTTT.

The chain employs TRBV30 and TRBJ2-1, with 8 bases lining up with TRBD1. Germline V gives CDR1 GTSNPN, CDR2 SVGIG (reference sequence). The CDR3 has 15 residues. V dropped 3 bases and J dropped 3; count of bases not matched to a gene: 7. CDR3 region: CAWRGPGTGYNEQFF. The CDR3 nucleotides are TGTGCCTGGAGGGGCCCCGGGACAGGCTACAATGAGCAGTTCTTC.

This clonotype has a handful of counts. V and J are TRBV7-2 and TRBJ2-2; D may be TRBD1 (5 bases). This CDR3 is built from 16 residues. The germline V gene has CDR1 SGHTA and CDR2 FQGNSA. V was clipped by 5 bases and J by 5 bases, with 18 bases between them. The CDR3 is CASSTIRKGPTGELFF. CDR3 DNA: TGTGCCAGCAGCACCATCCGAAAGGGGCCAACCGGGGAGCTGTTTTTT.

This clonotype has more than one count but fewer than ten. V gene TRBV24-1 combines with J gene TRBJ2-3; the D gene could be TRBD1 or TRBD2 (5 bases each). CDR3 length: 16 residues. Trimming took off 5 bases at V and 1 base at J, with 15 bases between the two ends. Germline CDR1 and CDR2: KGHDR and SFDVKD. The CDR3: CATSVRGKGRTDTQYF. The CDR3 coding sequence is TGTGCCACCAGTGTGAGGGGAAAGGGGCGCACAGATACGCAGTATTTT.

V gene TRBV2 combines with J gene TRBJ1-5; D remains ambiguous. V lost 7 bases and J lost 5, with 12 bases in between. Germline V gives CDR1 SNHLY, CDR2 FYNNEI. CDR3 size: 13 residues. CDR3 nucleotide sequence: TGTGCCAGCAAGTACCGGGCGGATCAGCCCCAGCATTTT. It translates to CASKYRADQPQHF.

This clonotype was counted ten times or more. The rearrangement links TRBV9 to TRBJ2-1; D perhaps matches TRBD1 (6 bases). Germline CDR1 SGDLS, CDR2 YYNGEE. The CDR3 covers 15 residues. V dropped 3 bases and J dropped 4 bases, with 14 bases sitting between them. The CDR3 DNA reads as TGTGCCAGCAGCGCCGAGGGGGACGGATACAATGAGCAGTTCTTC. Amino acids: CASSAEGDGYNEQFF.

A few counts support this clonotype. The chain joins TRBV4-3 to TRBJ2-1, with 11 nucleotides matching TRBD2. The CDR3 length is 18 residues. Germline CDR1 reads LGHNA; CDR2 reads YSLEER. V shed 0 bases, J shed 6 bases, and the junction held 10 bases outside the gene matches. CDR3 in DNA: TGCGCCAGCAGCCAAGAAGCTAGACTAGCGGGACTGGGCAATGAGCAGTTCTTC. Its protein is CASSQEARLAGLGNEQFF.

V and J are TRBV7-6 and TRBJ2-1; TRBD2 matches 11 bases. Trimming removed 5 bases from V and 3 bases from J; junction bases left unmatched: 9. This CDR3 spans 17 amino acids. CDR1 is SGHVS and CDR2 is FNYEAQ in the germline V gene. The CDR3 reads CASSLSPGTSGYNEQFF. The CDR3 coding sequence is TGTGCCAGCAGCCTATCCCCCGGGACTAGCGGCTACAATGAGCAGTTCTTC.

This clonotype was seen a handful of times. This chain connects TRBV10-3 to TRBJ2-7; D unclear. V lost 10 bases and J lost 2, with 12 bases in between. The CDR3 consists of 12 residues. Germline V gene sequence: CDR1 ENHRY, CDR2 SYGVKD. The CDR3 spells CASGTTTYEQYF. CDR3 nucleotide sequence: TGTGCCAGCGGCACAACAACCTACGAGCAGTACTTC.

The chain carries TRBV29-1 and TRBJ1-1; 8 bases line up with TRBD1. This CDR3 region has 15 residues. CDR1 and CDR2 (germline): SQVTM, ANQGSEA. V shed 4 bases, J shed 5 bases, and the junction held 12 bases outside the gene matches. In DNA form, the CDR3 reads TGCAGCGTTGGGGAATCCAGGGGGCCGGGGACTGAAGCTTTCTTT. Protein sequence: CSVGESRGPGTEAFF.

This sequence joins TRBV24-1 and TRBJ2-2; 10 nucleotides line up with TRBD2. V shed 8 bases and J 5 bases; nucleotides not matched to a gene: 10. The CDR3 consists of 16 residues. CDR1 and CDR2 from the germline V gene are KGHDR and SFDVKD. This CDR3 reads CATKGPGTSATGELFF. In DNA, the CDR3 is TGTGCCACCAAAGGACCCGGGACTAGCGCTACCGGGGAGCTGTTTTTT.

CDR3 sequence (DNA): TGTGCCAGCAGTTTTCAACCCCTGCGGCCAATCCCTGAAGCTTTCTTT. Protein: CASSFQPLRPIPEAFF. V is TRBV28 and J is TRBJ1-1; D not certain. Germline V gene lookup returns CDR1 MDHEN and CDR2 SYDVKM. This CDR3 is built from 16 residues. The germline V and J ends were trimmed by 3 bases and 6 bases, with 20 bases remaining between them.

The J gene is TRBJ2-1, the V gene TRBV24-1, with no clear D. CDR1 KGHDR and CDR2 SFDVKD come from the germline V gene. The CDR3 loop spans 13 amino acids. Trimming shortened V by 3 bases and J by 4 bases, and 6 bases separated the two germline ends. The CDR3 coding sequence is TGTGCCACCAGTGATCCCAAATACAATGAGCAGTTCTTC. Translated, it gives CATSDPKYNEQFF.